This TCR beta chain was recorded in a study of human T cells and chemical hapten exposure. Study-wide points: PT1 expanded TCR numbers rose with patch test score.

Noted time point: patch test 1, 2 weeks after DPC sensitization. Stated treatment: therapeutic diphenylcyclopropenone sensitization with weekly scalp DPC. On this clonotype itself: Its target is not known.

It was the library that attached unique molecular identifiers to individual cDNA molecules. In the study's own analysis: From around 20,000 to 690,000 TCRs were found per sample, with a median of around 100,000. TCRdb re-analysed the RACE reads in MiXCR, keeping a single row per CDR3 protein. The V and J calls, along with clone size, are taken from TCRdb and not from the paper's own processing. The sample holds tens of thousands of distinct CDR3 sequences, 12% seen once. The germline V gene encodes CDR1 MNHNY and CDR2 SVGAGI (reference sequence). The CDR3 length is 12 residues. The V end was cut by 6 bases, the J end by 9 bases, with 12 bases between.

This clonotype was sampled from a woman aged 60-70 years with alopecia areata. Some clones in this sample may be carry-over from other donors' samples. The sample here was whole blood, taken in connection with sensitization to the hapten diphenylcyclopropenone (DPC). The chain employs TRBV6-6 and TRBJ2-1; D may correspond to TRBD1 or TRBD2 (5 bases each). For the CDR3, the DNA is TGTGCCAGCAGGGACGAGGGACCTGAGCAGTTCTTC. Translated, it gives CASRDEGPEQFF.